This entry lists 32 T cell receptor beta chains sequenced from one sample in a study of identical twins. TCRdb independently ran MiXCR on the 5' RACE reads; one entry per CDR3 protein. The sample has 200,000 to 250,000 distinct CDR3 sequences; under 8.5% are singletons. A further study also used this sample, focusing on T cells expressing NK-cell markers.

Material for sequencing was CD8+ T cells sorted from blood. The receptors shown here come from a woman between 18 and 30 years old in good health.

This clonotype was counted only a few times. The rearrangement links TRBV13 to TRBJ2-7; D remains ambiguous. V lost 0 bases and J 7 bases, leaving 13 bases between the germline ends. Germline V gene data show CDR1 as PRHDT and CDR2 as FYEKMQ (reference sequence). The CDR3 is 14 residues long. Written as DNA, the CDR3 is TGTGCCAGCAGCTTAGGACGGGCCCATCGTGAGCAGTACTTC. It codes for CASSLGRAHREQYF.

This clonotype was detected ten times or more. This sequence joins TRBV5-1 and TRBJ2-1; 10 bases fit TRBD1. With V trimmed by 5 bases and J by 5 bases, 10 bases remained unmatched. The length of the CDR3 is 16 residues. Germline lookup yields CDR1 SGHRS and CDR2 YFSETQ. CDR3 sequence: CASRGLTGQGNNEQFF. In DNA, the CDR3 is TGCGCCAGCAGGGGTCTGACGGGACAGGGGAACAATGAGCAGTTCTTC.

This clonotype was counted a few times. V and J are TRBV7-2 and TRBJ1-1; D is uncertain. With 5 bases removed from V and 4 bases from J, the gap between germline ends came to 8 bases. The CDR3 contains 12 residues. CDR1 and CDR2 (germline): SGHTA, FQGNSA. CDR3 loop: CASSILSTEAFF. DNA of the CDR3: TGTGCCAGCAGCATACTAAGCACTGAAGCTTTCTTT.

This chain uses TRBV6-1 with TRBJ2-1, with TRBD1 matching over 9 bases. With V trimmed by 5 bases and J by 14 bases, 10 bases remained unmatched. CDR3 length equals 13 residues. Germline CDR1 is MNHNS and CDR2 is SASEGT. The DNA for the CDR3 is TGTGCCAGCAGTATTTACCGGGACAGGGAGGAGTTCTTC. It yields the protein CASSIYRDREEFF.

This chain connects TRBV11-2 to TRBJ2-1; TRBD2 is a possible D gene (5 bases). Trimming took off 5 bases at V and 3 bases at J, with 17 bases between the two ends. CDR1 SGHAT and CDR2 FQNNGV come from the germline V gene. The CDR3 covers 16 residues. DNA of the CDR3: TGTGCCAGCAGCCCCTCTGCCAAGCGGAGCTACAATGAGCAGTTCTTC. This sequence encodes CASSPSAKRSYNEQFF.

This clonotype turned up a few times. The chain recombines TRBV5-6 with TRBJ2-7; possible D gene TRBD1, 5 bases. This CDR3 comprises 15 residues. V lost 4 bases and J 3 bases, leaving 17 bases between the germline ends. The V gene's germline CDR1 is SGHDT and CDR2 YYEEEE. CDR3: CASSPGIGLDYEQYF. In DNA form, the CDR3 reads TGTGCCAGCAGCCCAGGGATAGGGTTAGACTACGAGCAGTACTTC.

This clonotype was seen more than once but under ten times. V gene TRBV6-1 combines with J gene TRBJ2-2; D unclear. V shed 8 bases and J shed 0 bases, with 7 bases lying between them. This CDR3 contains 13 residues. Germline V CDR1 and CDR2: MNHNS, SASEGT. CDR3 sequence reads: CASVGSNTGELFF. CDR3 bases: TGTGCCAGCGTCGGCTCGAACACCGGGGAGCTGTTTTTT.

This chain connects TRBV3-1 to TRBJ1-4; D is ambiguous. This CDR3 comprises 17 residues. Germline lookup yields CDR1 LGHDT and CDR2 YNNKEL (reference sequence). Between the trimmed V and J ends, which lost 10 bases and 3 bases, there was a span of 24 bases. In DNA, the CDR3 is TGTGCCACCTGCCAAGATTTCGCTGGAACAGCTAATGAAAAACTGTTTTTT. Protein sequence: CATCQDFAGTANEKLFF. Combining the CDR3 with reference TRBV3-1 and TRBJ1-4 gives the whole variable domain DTAVSQTPKYLVTQMGNDKSIKCEQNLGHDTMYWYKQDSKKFLKIMFSYNNKELIINETVPNRFSPKSPDKAHLNLHINSLELGDSAVYFCATCQDFAGTANEKLFFGSGTQLSVL.

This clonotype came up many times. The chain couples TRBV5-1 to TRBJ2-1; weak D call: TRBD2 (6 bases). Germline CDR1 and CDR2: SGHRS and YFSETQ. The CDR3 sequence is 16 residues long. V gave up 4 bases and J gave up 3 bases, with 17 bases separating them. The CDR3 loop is CASSGTSGVSYNEQFF. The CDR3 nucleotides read TGCGCCAGCAGCGGAACTTCGGGAGTGAGCTACAATGAGCAGTTCTTC.

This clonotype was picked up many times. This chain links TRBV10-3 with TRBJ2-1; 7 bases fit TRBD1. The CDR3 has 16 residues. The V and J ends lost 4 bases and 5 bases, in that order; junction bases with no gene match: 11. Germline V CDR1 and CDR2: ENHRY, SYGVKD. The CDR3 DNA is TGTGCCATCAGTGGGCGGAGAGAGACAGGGAACAATGAGCAGTTCTTC. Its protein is CAISGRRETGNNEQFF.

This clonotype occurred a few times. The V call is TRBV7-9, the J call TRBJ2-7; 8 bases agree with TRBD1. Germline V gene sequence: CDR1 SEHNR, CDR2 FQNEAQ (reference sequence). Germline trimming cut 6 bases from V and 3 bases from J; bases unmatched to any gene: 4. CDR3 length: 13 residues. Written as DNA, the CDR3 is TGTGCCAGCAGTGCGACAGGGGACTACGAGCAGTACTTC. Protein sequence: CASSATGDYEQYF.

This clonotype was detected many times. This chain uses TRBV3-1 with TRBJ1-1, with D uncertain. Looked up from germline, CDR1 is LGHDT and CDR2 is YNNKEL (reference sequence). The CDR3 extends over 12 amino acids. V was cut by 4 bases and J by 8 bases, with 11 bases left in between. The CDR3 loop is CASSPYRSEAFF. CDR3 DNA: TGTGCCAGCAGCCCCTATCGCAGCGAAGCTTTCTTT.

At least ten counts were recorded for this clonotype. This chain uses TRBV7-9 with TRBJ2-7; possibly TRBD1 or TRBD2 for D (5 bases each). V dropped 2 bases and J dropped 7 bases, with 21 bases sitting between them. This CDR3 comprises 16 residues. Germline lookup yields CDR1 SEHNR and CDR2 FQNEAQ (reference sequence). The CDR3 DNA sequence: TGTGCCAGCAGCTTATCTCCTCAGGGCCCCCGGAGGGAGCAGTACTTC. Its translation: CASSLSPQGPRREQYF.

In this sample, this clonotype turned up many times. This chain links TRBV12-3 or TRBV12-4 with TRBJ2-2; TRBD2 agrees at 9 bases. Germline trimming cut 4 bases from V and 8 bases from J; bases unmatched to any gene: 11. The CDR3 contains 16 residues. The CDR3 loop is CASSSPSAGGWGELFF. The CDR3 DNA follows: TGTGCCAGCAGTTCCCCCTCCGCGGGGGGGTGGGGGGAGCTGTTTTTT.

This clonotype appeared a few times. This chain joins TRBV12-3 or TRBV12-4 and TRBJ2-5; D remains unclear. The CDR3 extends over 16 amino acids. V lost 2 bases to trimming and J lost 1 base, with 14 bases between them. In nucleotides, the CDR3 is TGTGCCAGCAGTTTAAAATTTCTCAGGCCCCAAGAGACCCAGTACTTC. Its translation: CASSLKFLRPQETQYF.

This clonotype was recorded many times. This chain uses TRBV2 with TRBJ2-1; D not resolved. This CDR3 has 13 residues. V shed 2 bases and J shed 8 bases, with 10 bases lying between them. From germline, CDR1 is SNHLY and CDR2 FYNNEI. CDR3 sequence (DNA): TGTGCCAGCAGTGAACGAGCAGGCTATGAGCAGTTCTTC. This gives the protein CASSERAGYEQFF.

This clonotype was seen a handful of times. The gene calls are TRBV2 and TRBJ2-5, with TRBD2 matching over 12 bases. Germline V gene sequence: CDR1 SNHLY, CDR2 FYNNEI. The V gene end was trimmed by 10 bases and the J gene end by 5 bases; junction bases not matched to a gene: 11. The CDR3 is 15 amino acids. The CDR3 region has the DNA TGTGCCACACGAGAGACTAGCGGGAGTTGGGAGACCCAGTACTTC. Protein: CATRETSGSWETQYF.

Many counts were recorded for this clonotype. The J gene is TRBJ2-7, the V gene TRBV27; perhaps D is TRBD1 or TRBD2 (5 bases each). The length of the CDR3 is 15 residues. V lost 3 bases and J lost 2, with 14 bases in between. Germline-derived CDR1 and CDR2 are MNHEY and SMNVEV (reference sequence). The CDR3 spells CASSFGTMGTYEQYF. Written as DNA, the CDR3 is TGTGCCAGCAGTTTCGGGACCATGGGGACCTACGAGCAGTACTTC.

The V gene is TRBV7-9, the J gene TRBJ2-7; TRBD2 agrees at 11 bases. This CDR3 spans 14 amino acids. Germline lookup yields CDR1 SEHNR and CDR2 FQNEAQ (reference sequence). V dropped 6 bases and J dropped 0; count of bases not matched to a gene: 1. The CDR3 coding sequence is TGTGCCAGCAGTACTAGCGGGAGCTCCTACGAGCAGTACTTC. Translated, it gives CASSTSGSSYEQYF.

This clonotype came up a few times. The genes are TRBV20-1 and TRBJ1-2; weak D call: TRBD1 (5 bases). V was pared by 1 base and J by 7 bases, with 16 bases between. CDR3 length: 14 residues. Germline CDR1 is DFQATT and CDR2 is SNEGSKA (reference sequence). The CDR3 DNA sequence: TGCAGTGCTAGAGGTTCGGGGGTATCGGGTGGCTACACCTTC. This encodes CSARGSGVSGGYTF.

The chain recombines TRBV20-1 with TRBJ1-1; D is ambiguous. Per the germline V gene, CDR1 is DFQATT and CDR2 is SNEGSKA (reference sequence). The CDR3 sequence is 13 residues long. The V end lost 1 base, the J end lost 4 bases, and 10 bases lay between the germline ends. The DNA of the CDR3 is TGCAGTGCTAGAGTTGGATCAATCACTGAAGCTTTCTTT. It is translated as CSARVGSITEAFF.

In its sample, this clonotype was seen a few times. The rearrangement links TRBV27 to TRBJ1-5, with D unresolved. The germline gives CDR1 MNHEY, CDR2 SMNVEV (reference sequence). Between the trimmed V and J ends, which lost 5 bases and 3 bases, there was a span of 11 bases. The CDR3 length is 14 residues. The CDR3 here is CASSLSRANQPQHF. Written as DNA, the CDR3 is TGTGCCAGCAGTCTAAGTAGGGCCAATCAGCCCCAGCATTTT.

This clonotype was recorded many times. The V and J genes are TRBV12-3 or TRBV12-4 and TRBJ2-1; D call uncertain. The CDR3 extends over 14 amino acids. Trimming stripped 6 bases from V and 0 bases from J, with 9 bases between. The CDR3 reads CASRVESSYNEQFF. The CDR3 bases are TGTGCCAGCAGGGTCGAGAGCTCCTACAATGAGCAGTTCTTC.

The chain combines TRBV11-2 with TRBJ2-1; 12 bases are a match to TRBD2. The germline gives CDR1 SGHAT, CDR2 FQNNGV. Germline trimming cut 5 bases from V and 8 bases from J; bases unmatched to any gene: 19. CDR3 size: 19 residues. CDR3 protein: CASSPLGTTSGSFWDEQFF. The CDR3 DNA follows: TGTGCCAGCAGCCCCCTGGGCACGACTAGCGGGAGTTTCTGGGATGAGCAGTTCTTC. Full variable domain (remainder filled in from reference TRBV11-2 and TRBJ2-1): EAGVAQSPRYKIIEKRQSVAFWCNPISGHATLYWYQQILGQGPKLLIQFQNNGVVDDSQLPKDRFSAERLKGVDSTLKIQPAKLEDSAVYLCASSPLGTTSGSFWDEQFFGPGTRLTVL.

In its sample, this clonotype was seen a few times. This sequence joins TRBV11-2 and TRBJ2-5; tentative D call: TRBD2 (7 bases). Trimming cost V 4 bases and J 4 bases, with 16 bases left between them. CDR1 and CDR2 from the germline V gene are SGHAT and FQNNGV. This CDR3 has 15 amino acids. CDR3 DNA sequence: TGTGCCAGCAGCTCCAACCCAGGGGAGGGAGAGACCCAGTACTTC. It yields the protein CASSSNPGEGETQYF.

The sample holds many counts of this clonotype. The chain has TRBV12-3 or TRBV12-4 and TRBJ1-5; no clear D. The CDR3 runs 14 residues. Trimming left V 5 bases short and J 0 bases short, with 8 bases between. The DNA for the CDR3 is TGTGCCAGCAGTACCAGAGATAGCAATCAGCCCCAGCATTTT. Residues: CASSTRDSNQPQHF.

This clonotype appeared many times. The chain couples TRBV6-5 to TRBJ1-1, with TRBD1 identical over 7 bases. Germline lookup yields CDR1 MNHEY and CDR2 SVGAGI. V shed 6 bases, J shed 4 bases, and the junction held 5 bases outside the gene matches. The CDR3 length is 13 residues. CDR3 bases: TGTGCCAGCAGCTATGGACAGGTCACTGAAGCTTTCTTT. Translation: CASSYGQVTEAFF.

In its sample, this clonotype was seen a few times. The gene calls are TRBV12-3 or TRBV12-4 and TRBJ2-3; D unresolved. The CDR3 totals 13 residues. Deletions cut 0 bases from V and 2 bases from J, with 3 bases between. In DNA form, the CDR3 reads TGTGCCAGCAGTTTAGCGGTCACAGATACGCAGTATTTT. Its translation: CASSLAVTDTQYF.

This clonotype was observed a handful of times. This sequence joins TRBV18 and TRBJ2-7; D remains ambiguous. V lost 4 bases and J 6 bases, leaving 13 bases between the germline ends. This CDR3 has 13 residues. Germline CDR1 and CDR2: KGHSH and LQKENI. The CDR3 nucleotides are TGTGCCAGCTCACTATACTCGTCTCTCGAGCAGTACTTC. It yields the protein CASSLYSSLEQYF.

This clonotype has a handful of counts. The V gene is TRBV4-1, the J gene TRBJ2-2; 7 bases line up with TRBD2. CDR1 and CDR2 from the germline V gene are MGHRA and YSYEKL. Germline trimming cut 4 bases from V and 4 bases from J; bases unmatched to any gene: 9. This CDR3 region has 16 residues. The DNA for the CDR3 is TGCGCCAGCAGCCCCCTGGGGGGGAGCGGCACCGGGGAGCTGTTTTTT. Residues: CASSPLGGSGTGELFF.

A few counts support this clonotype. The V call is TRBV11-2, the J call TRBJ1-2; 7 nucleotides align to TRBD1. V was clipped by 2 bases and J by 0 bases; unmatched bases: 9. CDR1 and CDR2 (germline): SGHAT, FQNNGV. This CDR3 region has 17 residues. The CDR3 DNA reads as TGTGCCAGCAGCTTACCCCACCCGGGACAGCCTAACTATGGCTACACCTTC. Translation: CASSLPHPGQPNYGYTF.

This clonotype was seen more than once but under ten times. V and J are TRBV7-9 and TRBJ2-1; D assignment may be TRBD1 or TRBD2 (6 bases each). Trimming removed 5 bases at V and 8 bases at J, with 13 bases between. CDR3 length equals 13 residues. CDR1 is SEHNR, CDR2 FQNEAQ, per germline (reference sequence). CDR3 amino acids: CASSLVGGYEQFF. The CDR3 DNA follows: TGTGCCAGCAGCCTGGTCGGGGGCTATGAGCAGTTCTTC.